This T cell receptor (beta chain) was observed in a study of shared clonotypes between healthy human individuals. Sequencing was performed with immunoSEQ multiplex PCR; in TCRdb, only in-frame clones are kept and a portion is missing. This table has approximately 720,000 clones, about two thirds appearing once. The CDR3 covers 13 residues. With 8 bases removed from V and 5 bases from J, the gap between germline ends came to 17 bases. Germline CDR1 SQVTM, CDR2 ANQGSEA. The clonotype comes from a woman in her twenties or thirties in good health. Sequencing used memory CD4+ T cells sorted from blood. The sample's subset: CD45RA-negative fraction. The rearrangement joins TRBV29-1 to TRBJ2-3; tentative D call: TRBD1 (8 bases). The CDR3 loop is CSSAQGGVDTQYF. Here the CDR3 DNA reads TGCAGCTCAGCACAGGGGGGGGTAGATACGCAGTATTTT.